This T cell receptor beta chain is drawn from a study of cytomegalovirus exposure and HLA in healthy donors. Study results and caveats: Later genetic work tied a missense DCLRE1C variant to beta-chain V and J trimming. According to the study, roughly 160 TCR beta chains were cytomegalovirus-associated.

Of note for this clone: Its antigen is still unknown.

PCR primers comprised 60 Vbeta and 13 Jbeta primers. The assay was immunoSEQ multiplex PCR, and TCRdb's table has in-frame clones only and misses some. The sample shows over 70,000 clones, about 80% of them seen only once. V gave up 1 base and J gave up 4 bases, with 5 bases separating them. The CDR3 has 13 amino acids. Germline CDR1 MNHEY, CDR2 SMNVEV (reference sequence). The sample comprised PBMCs. The chain employs TRBV27 and TRBJ2-1; D ambiguous. This TCR was recovered from a middle-aged man in good health and CMV-seropositive. The CDR3 protein is CASSLYRYNEQFF. The CDR3 DNA is TGTGCCAGCAGTTTATACAGATACAATGAGCAGTTCTTC.